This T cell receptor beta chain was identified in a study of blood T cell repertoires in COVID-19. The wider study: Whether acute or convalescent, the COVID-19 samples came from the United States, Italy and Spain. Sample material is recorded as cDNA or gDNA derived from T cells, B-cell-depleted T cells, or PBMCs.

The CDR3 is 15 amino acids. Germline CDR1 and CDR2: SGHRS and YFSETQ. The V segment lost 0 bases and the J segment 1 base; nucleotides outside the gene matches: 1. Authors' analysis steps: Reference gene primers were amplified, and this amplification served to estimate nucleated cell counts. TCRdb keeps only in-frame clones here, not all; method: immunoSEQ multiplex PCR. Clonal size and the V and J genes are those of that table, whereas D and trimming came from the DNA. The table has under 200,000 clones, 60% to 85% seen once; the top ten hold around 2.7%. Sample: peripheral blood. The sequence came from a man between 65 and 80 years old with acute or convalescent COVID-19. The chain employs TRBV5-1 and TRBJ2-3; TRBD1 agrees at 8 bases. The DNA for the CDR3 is TGCGCCAGCAGCTTGGTGACAGGGGGCACAGATACGCAGTATTTT. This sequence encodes CASSLVTGGTDTQYF.